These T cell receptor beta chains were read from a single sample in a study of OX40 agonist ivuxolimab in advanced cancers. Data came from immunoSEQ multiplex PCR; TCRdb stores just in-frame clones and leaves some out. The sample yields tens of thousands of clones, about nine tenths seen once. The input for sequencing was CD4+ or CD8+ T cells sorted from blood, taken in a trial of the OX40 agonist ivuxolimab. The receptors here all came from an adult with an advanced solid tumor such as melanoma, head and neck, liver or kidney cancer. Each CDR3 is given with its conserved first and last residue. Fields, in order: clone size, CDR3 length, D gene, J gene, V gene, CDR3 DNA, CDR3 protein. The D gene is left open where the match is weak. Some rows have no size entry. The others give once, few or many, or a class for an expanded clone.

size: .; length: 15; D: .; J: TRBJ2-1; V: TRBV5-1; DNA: TGCGCCAGCAGCCTGACACCCGGGAGCCACAATGAGCAGTTCTTC; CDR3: CASSLTPGSHNEQFF
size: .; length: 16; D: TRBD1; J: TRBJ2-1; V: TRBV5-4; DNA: TGTGCCAGCACCCTCGCAGGACAGGGGGCTTCGGGTGAGCAGTTCTTC; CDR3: CASTLAGQGASGEQFF
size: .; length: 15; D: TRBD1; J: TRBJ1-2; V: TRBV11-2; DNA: TGTGCCAGCAGCCGCGACAGGGGGCGCGAAGATGGCTACACCTTC; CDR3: CASSRDRGREDGYTF
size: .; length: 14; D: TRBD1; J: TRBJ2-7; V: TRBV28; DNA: TGTGCCAGCTCCCCGGGACAGGCGTACTACGAGCAGTACTTC; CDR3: CASSPGQAYYEQYF
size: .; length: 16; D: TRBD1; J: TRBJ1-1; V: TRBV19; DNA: TGTGCCAGTAGTAGACGGGACAGTTACATGAACACTGAAGCTTTCTTT; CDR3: CASSRRDSYMNTEAFF
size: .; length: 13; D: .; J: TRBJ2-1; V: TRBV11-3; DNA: TGTGCCAGCAGCTTTGTTGAATACAATGAGCAGTTCTTC; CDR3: CASSFVEYNEQFF
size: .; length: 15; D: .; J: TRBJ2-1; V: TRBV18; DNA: TGTGCCAGCTCACCACAGGAAGAAGCGGGTAATGAGCAGTTCTTC; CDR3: CASSPQEEAGNEQFF
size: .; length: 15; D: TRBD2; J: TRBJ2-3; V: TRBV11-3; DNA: TGTGCCAGCAGCCCCGGACTAGCTCCCCCAGATACGCAGTATTTT; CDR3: CASSPGLAPPDTQYF
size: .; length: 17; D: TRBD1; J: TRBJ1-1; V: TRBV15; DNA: TGTGCCACCAGGGCCGGGACAGGGGCTTCTTCGAACACTGAAGCTTTCTTT; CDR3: CATRAGTGASSNTEAFF
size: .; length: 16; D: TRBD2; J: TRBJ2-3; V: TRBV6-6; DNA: TGTGCCAGCAGTATCGGAGCGGGGGAGAGCACAGATACGCAGTATTTT; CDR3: CASSIGAGESTDTQYF
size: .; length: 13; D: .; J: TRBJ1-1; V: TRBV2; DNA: TGTGCCAGCAACCGGGCAATGAACACTGAAGCTTTCTTT; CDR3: CASNRAMNTEAFF
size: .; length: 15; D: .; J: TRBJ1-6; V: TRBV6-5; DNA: TGTGCCAGCAGCCCAGGGGTCGGGGGGAATTCACCCCTCCACTTT; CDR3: CASSPGVGGNSPLHF
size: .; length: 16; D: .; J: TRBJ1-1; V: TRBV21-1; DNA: TGTGCCAGCAGCAAAGTGGCGGGAGGGGTGGACACTGAAGCTTTCTTT; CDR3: CASSKVAGGVDTEAFF
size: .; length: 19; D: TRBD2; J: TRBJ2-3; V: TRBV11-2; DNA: TGTGCCAGCAGCTTAGATAGTGGCGGAACGGGGGGAAGCACAGATACGCAGTATTTT; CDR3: CASSLDSGGTGGSTDTQYF
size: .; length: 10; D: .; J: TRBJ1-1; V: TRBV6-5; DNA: TGTGCCAGCAGTTCCACTGAAGCTTTCTTT; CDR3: CASSSTEAFF
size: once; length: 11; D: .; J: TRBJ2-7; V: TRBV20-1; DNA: TGCAGTGCGCAGGATCACTACGAGCAGTACTTC; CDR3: CSAQDHYEQYF
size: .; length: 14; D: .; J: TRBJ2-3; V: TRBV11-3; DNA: TGTGCCAGCAGCCCCTTCCTCCAGGCAGATACGCAGTATTTT; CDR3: CASSPFLQADTQYF
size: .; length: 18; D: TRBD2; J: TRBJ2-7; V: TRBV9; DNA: TGTGCCAGCAGCGTAGCTACGACTAGCGGGGGGGCGTCCTACGAGCAGTACTTC; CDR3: CASSVATTSGGASYEQYF
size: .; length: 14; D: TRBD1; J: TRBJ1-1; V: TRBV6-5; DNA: TGTGCCAGCAACAACCGGGACAGGGGGACTGAAGCTTTCTTT; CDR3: CASNNRDRGTEAFF
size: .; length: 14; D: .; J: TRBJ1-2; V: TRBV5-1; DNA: TGCGCCAGCAGCCGGGACACCCCGGGGGATGGCTACACCTTC; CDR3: CASSRDTPGDGYTF
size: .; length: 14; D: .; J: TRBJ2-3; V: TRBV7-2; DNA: TGTGCCAGCAGCTTAAACGGGGGCACAGATACGCAGTATTTT; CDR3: CASSLNGGTDTQYF
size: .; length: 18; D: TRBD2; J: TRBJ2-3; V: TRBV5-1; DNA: TGCGCCAGCAGCTTGGCCTATGAGGCTAGCGGGAGTCGAGATACGCAGTATTTT; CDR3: CASSLAYEASGSRDTQYF
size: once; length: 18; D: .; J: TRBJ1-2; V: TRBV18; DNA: TGTGCCAGCTCGCCCGAGGCGGTGGGACCCCTTCAAAACTATGGCTACACCTTC; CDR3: CASSPEAVGPLQNYGYTF
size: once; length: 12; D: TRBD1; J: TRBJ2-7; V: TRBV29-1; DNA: TGCAGCGCCGGGGACAGTTCCTACGAGCAGTACTTC; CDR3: CSAGDSSYEQYF
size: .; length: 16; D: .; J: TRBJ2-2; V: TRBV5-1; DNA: TGCGCCAGCAGCGATTACAGACCTACGAGCACCGGGGAGCTGTTTTTT; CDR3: CASSDYRPTSTGELFF
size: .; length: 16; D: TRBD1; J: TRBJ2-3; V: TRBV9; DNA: TGTGCCAGCAGCGCCAGAGGGGGACAGAGCGCGGATACGCAGTATTTT; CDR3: CASSARGGQSADTQYF
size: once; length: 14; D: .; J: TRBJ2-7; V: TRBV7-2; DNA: TGTGCCAGCAGCGGAAGAGAAGGTGGCTACGAGCAGTACTTC; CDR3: CASSGREGGYEQYF
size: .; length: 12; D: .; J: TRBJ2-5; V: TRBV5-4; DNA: TGTGCCAGCAGCCGGGACCAAGAGACCCAGTACTTC; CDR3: CASSRDQETQYF
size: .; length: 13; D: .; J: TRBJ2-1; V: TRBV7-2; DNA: TGTGCCAGCAGCTTAACATTCGGGACAGAGCAGTTCTTC; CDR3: CASSLTFGTEQFF
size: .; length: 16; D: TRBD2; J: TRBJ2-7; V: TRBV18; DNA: TGTGCCAGCTCACCTCCAACCGGGACTAGCTACCACGAGCAGTACTTC; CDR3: CASSPPTGTSYHEQYF
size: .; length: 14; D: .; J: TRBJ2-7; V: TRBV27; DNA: TGTGCCAGCAGTCCCCGGGACTGGAGCTACGAGCAGTACTTC; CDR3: CASSPRDWSYEQYF
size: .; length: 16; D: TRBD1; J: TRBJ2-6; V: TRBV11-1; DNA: TGTGCCAGCAGCTCCGGACAGGGGACTGGGGCCAACGTCCTGACTTTC; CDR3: CASSSGQGTGANVLTF
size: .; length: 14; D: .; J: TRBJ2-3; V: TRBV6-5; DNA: TGTGCCAGCAGTCGAGCCGACCCAGGGGATACGCAGTATTTT; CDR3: CASSRADPGDTQYF
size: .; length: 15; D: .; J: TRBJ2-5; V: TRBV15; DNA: TGTGCCACCAGCAGAGATGTAGGGGACCCGGTGACCCAGTACTTC; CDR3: CATSRDVGDPVTQYF
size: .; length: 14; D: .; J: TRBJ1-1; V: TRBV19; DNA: TGTGCCAGTAGTATAACAGGGTCGAACACTGAAGCTTTCTTT; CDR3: CASSITGSNTEAFF
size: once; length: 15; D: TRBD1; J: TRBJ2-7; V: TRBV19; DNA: TGTGCCAGTAGTATAGATCGACAGGGGCCCTACGAGCAGTACTTC; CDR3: CASSIDRQGPYEQYF
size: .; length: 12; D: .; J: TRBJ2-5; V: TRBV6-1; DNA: TGTGCCAGCAGCGTGATGGAAGAGACCCAGTACTTC; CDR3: CASSVMEETQYF
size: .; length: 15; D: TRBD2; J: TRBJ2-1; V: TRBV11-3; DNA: TGTGCCAGCAGCTCGCGGGGGGCCACCTACAATGAGCAGTTCTTC; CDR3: CASSSRGATYNEQFF
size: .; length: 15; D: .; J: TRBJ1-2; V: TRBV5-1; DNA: TGCGCCAGCAGCTTGGAATGGGGTATCCGTGATGGCTACACCTTC; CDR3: CASSLEWGIRDGYTF
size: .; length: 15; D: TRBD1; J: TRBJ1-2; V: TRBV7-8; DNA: TGTGCCAGCAGCTTGTGGACAGGGGGGAACTATGGCTACACCTTC; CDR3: CASSLWTGGNYGYTF
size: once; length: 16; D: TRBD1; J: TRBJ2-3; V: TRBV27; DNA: TGTGCCAGCAGTCAAGGACAGGGAGGAGTTGCAGATACGCAGTATTTT; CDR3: CASSQGQGGVADTQYF
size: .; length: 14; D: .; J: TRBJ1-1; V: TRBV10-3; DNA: TGTGCCATCAGTGAGTTGGCTAAGGAGGCTGAAGCTTTCTTT; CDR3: CAISELAKEAEAFF
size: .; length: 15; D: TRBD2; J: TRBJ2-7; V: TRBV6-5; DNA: TGTGCCAGCAGTTACAACGGCGGGGGCTCCTACGAGCAGTACTTC; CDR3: CASSYNGGGSYEQYF
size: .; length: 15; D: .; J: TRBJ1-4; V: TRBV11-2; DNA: TGTGCCAGCAGCTTCCTCCCGGGGCCTAATGAAAAACTGTTTTTT; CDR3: CASSFLPGPNEKLFF
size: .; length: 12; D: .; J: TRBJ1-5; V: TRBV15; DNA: TGTGCCACCAGCAGTTTAGGGCTGCCCCAGCATTTT; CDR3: CATSSLGLPQHF
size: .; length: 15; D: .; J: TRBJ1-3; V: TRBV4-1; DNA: TGCGCCAGCAGCCAAAGGCCAGACTCTGGAAACACCATATATTTT; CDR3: CASSQRPDSGNTIYF
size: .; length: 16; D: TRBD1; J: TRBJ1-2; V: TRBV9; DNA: TGTGCCAGCAGCGCCTCTCCCGGGACAGGGATGGGTGGCTACACCTTC; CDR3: CASSASPGTGMGGYTF
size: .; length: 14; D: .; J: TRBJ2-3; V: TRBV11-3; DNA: TGTGCCAGCAGCCCAGCGGACTGGGCAGATACGCAGTATTTT; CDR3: CASSPADWADTQYF
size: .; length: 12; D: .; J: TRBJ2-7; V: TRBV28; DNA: TGTGCCAGCAGCCTAAGTACCTACGAGCAGTACTTC; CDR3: CASSLSTYEQYF
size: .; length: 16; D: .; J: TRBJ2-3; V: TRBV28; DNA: TGTGCCAGCAGTTTAGGGGCCGGGGTCGGCACAGATACGCAGTATTTT; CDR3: CASSLGAGVGTDTQYF